This T cell receptor (beta chain) was observed in a study of T-cell memory formation after mild COVID-19. Study-wide background: Largely donor-specific sequence clusters came from a couple of donors.

TCRdb reanalysed the 5' RACE reads using MiXCR and keeps one entry per CDR3 protein. The sample has about 470,000 distinct CDR3 sequences, roughly 18% seen once. The CDR3 runs 18 residues. Trimming took 1 base from V and 1 from J; bases not matched to a gene: 11. Looked up from germline, CDR1 is SGHNT and CDR2 is YENEEA. The gene calls are TRBV11-3 and TRBJ1-1; 8 positions agree with TRBD1. This sequence originates from an adult woman who had mild COVID-19 (a few samples of this study predate the infection). Cell type and time point are not known. Sequenced sample: PBMCs or a T cell subset sorted from them (not recorded which). CDR3 in amino acids: CASSLAARDRPENTEAFF. For the CDR3, the DNA is TGTGCCAGCAGCTTAGCCGCCCGGGACAGGCCGGAGAACACTGAAGCTTTCTTT. The entire variable domain, with the rest obtained from reference TRBV11-3 and TRBJ1-1, is as follows: EAGVVQSPRYKIIEKKQPVAFWCNPISGHNTLYWYLQNLGQGPELLIRYENEEAVDDSQLPKDRFSAERLKGVDSTLKIQPAELGDSAVYLCASSLAARDRPENTEAFFGQGTRLTVV.